These T cell receptor beta chains were read from a single sample in a study of blood T cell repertoires in COVID-19. The table came from immunoSEQ multiplex PCR; TCRdb's copy has only in-frame clones and leaves some out. Among about 120,000 clones listed, 88% were seen once. Material for sequencing was peripheral blood. The source is a man aged 45-60 years with acute or convalescent COVID-19. The CDR3 runs from the conserved cysteine through the conserved F or W. The order of the fields is clone size, V gene, D gene, J gene, CDR3 DNA, CDR3 protein. A D gene is named only where the DNA matches it firmly. A clone size is listed for some rows: how often the clone was seen (once, few, many), or a class if it is expanded.

.	TRBV6-6	.	TRBJ1-5	TGTGCCAGCAGTTACTCGAGCGCGGGGAGCAATCAGCCCCAGCATTTT	CASSYSSAGSNQPQHF
.	TRBV30	TRBD1	TRBJ2-7	TGTGCCTGGAGTGAGTCGGGACAGGGTCCCTACGAGCAGTACTTC	CAWSESGQGPYEQYF
.	TRBV4-2	TRBD1	TRBJ1-1	TGTGCCAGCAGCCCGAAGAGACAGGGGGCGAGTACTGAAGCTTTCTTT	CASSPKRQGASTEAFF
.	TRBV9	TRBD2	TRBJ2-1	TGTGCCAGCAGGAAGACTAGCGGGAGGGCCACTCTCAACAATGAGCAGTTCTTC	CASRKTSGRATLNNEQFF
.	TRBV6-1	TRBD2	TRBJ2-3	TGTGCCAGCAGTGAATGGAGGGGAGGGCACACAGATACGCAGTATTTT	CASSEWRGGHTDTQYF
.	TRBV5-1	.	TRBJ2-3	TGCGCCAGCAGCTTTGCGGTCGGGAGCACAGATACGCAGTATTTT	CASSFAVGSTDTQYF
.	TRBV29-1	.	TRBJ1-1	TGCAGCGTTGAGACACAGGGGAACACTGAAGCTTTCTTT	CSVETQGNTEAFF
.	TRBV15	.	TRBJ1-5	TGTGCCACCAGAGGGGGGGATCAGCCCCAGCATTTT	CATRGGDQPQHF
.	TRBV18	.	TRBJ1-1	TGTGCCAGCTCAGGAGAACAAAACACTGAAGCTTTCTTT	CASSGEQNTEAFF
.	TRBV28	TRBD1	TRBJ1-5	TGTGCCAGCAGTGACAGGGAGATCAATCAGCCCCAGCATTTT	CASSDREINQPQHF
.	TRBV11-2	.	TRBJ1-3	TGTGCCAGCAGCTTCCAATTCGGGAGCTCTGGAAACACCATATATTTT	CASSFQFGSSGNTIYF
.	TRBV28	.	TRBJ1-5	TGTGCCAGCAGTTTACGTGGGGGGGATCAGCCCCAGCATTTT	CASSLRGGDQPQHF
.	TRBV5-1	TRBD2	TRBJ2-7	TGCGCCAGCAGCTTGGCTAGCGGGAGGGGGGAGCAGTACTTC	CASSLASGRGEQYF
.	TRBV25-1	TRBD1	TRBJ1-5	TGTGCCAGCAGTGGTGACAGGGTAGACTCACAGCCCCAGCATTTT	CASSGDRVDSQPQHF
.	TRBV5-1	TRBD1	TRBJ1-1	TGCGCCAGCAGCTTGGACAGGGGTTACACTGAAGCTTTCTTT	CASSLDRGYTEAFF
.	TRBV10-2	TRBD2	TRBJ2-5	TGCGCCAGCAGTGAAGCTAGCGGAGTCCAAGAGACCCAGTACTTC	CASSEASGVQETQYF
.	TRBV5-1	.	TRBJ2-3	TGCGCCAGCAGCTTGGGTGACCCGGGGAGCACAGATACGCAGTATTTT	CASSLGDPGSTDTQYF
once	TRBV7-2	.	TRBJ1-1	TGTGCCAGCAGTCCGCAGGGTGGGACTGAAGCTTTCTTT	CASSPQGGTEAFF
.	TRBV5-1	TRBD1	TRBJ2-7	TGCGCCAGCAGCCCCCAGGGACAGGGGACTTCCTACGAGCAGTACTTC	CASSPQGQGTSYEQYF
.	TRBV7-9	TRBD2	TRBJ2-5	TGTGCCAGCAGCCCCCGGAGTAGCGGGAGTAGGGAGACCCAGTACTTC	CASSPRSSGSRETQYF
.	TRBV27	.	TRBJ1-5	TGTGCCAGCAGTTTTGGCCCCGCTCCCCATCAGCCCCAGCATTTT	CASSFGPAPHQPQHF
.	TRBV7-8	.	TRBJ1-1	TGTGCCAGCAGCTACTTTCAGGGGATGAACACTGAAGCTTTCTTT	CASSYFQGMNTEAFF
.	TRBV12-3/TRBV12-4	.	TRBJ1-5	TGTGCCAGCACCTCGGGGGGTCAGCCCCAGCATTTT	CASTSGGQPQHF
.	TRBV12-3/TRBV12-4	.	TRBJ1-5	TGTGCCAGCAGTTTTATCGGGAATCAGCCCCAGCATTTT	CASSFIGNQPQHF
.	TRBV9	TRBD2	TRBJ2-2	TGTGCCAGCAGCGGGGGGAAATCAAGCGGGAGGGCCGGGTTAACCGGGGAGCTGTTTTTT	CASSGGKSSGRAGLTGELFF
.	TRBV9	TRBD2	TRBJ2-1	TGTGCCAGCAGCGTAGTGGGAGGGGAGCAGTTCTTC	CASSVVGGEQFF
once	TRBV18	.	TRBJ1-2	TGTGCCAGCTCACCATACTCGGGGGTCGCGGACTATGGCTACACCTTC	CASSPYSGVADYGYTF
.	TRBV3-1/TRBV3-2	.	TRBJ1-3	TGTGCCAGCAGCGACCCATCGCGGGAGTGGCCTGGAAACACCATATATTTT	CASSDPSREWPGNTIYF
.	TRBV20-1	.	TRBJ1-3	TGCAGTGCTAGGGGCGGAAACACCATATATTTT	CSARGGNTIYF
.	TRBV10-3	TRBD1	TRBJ1-1	TGTGCCATCAGTGAGGGGCCGACAGGGTCGAACACTGAAGCTTTCTTT	CAISEGPTGSNTEAFF
.	TRBV27	TRBD2	TRBJ2-1	TGTGCCAGCATTAAAGCGGGGGCCAATGAGCAGTTCTTC	CASIKAGANEQFF
once	TRBV3-1/TRBV3-2	.	TRBJ1-4	TGTGCCAGCAGCCAGGGGGGAGGGCTGGGTGAAAAACTGTTTTTT	CASSQGGGLGEKLFF
.	TRBV7-9	TRBD1	TRBJ2-3	TGTGCCAGCAGCTTAGCGAGGGACAGAGGGTCAGATACGCAGTATTTT	CASSLARDRGSDTQYF
.	TRBV6-5	TRBD1	TRBJ1-2	TGTGCCAGCAGTCTGACAGGGGGTTATGGCTACACCTTC	CASSLTGGYGYTF
.	TRBV5-1	TRBD1	TRBJ1-2	TGCGCCAGCAGCTTGGCGGGACAGGTCCGCCTTGGTGGCTACACCTTC	CASSLAGQVRLGGYTF
.	TRBV11-3	TRBD2	TRBJ2-7	TGTGCCAGCAGCTTCTCCGCGTCTAGCGGGAACGAGCAGTACTTC	CASSFSASSGNEQYF
.	TRBV5-1	.	TRBJ1-4	TGCGCCAGCAGCGGGCGACAGGCCGGATTTAACGAAAAACTGTTTTTT	CASSGRQAGFNEKLFF